These 14 T cell receptor beta chains share one sample of origin, sequenced in a study of control samples from healthy donors and cancer patients. The assay was immunoSEQ multiplex PCR, and TCRdb's table has in-frame clones only and misses some. The sample consists of 400,000 to 450,000 clones, 90% of them appearing once. Material for sequencing was PBMCs. The source is a man between 35 and 55 years old with head and neck cancer.

This chain links TRBV30 with TRBJ2-1; D is possibly TRBD2 (6 bases). The germline gives CDR1 GTSNPN, CDR2 SVGIG (reference sequence). This CDR3 region has 14 residues. Trimming removed 2 bases from V and 10 bases from J, with 18 bases in between. The CDR3 DNA reads as TGTGCCTGGAGTCAGGGACTCCTGGTTGGGGAGCAGTTCTTC. Amino acids: CAWSQGLLVGEQFF.

The chain uses TRBV6-5 and TRBJ2-7, with 10 bases that match TRBD1. J gave up 1 base and V 5 bases, and 5 bases lay outside the gene matches. Looked up from germline, CDR1 is MNHEY and CDR2 is SVGAGI. The CDR3 has 15 residues. The CDR3 spells CASSPGTGDSYEQYF. CDR3 DNA: TGTGCCAGCAGTCCCGGGACAGGGGATTCCTACGAGCAGTACTTC.

This sequence joins TRBV5-1 and TRBJ2-7; no clear D. The CDR3 spans 15 residues. The V and J ends lost 1 base and 4 bases respectively, with 15 bases between them. CDR1 SGHRS and CDR2 YFSETQ come from the germline V gene. The CDR3 sequence: CASSLRATTSYEQYF. CDR3 nucleotides: TGCGCCAGCAGCTTGAGGGCAACAACCTCGTACGAGCAGTACTTC.

The V call is TRBV5-8, the J call TRBJ2-7; 7 positions agree with TRBD1. The V and J ends lost 5 bases and 7 bases, in that order; junction bases with no gene match: 9. The CDR3 covers 13 residues. The germline gives CDR1 SGHTS, CDR2 YDEGEE. In nucleotides, the CDR3 is TGTGCCAGCAGACGGCAGGGGGTGGGGGAGCAGTACTTC. Its translation: CASRRQGVGEQYF.

This clone was found once. The chain joins TRBV13 to TRBJ2-2; D is possibly TRBD2 (5 bases). In germline, CDR1 is PRHDT, CDR2 FYEKMQ (reference sequence). CDR3 length: 15 amino acids. Trimming shortened V by 4 bases and J by 0 bases, and 9 bases separated the two germline ends. The CDR3 protein is CASSYDGTNTGELFF. CDR3 bases: TGTGCCAGCAGCTATGACGGGACGAACACCGGGGAGCTGTTTTTT.

The J gene is TRBJ2-1, the V gene TRBV27; 11 bases match TRBD2. The CDR3 is 15 amino acids. Germline V lookup: CDR1 MNHEY, CDR2 SMNVEV (reference sequence). V lost 5 bases and J lost 7; bases outside the gene matches: 7. The DNA for the CDR3 is TGTGCCAGCAGTCCCGGGACTAGCGGAGTGAATGAGCAGTTCTTC. Translating it yields CASSPGTSGVNEQFF.

This sequence joins TRBV2 and TRBJ2-7; D unresolved. The V gene lost 6 bases and the J gene lost 0 bases, with 6 bases spanning the gap. CDR3 length: 12 amino acids. CDR1 and CDR2 (germline): SNHLY, FYNNEI. CDR3 region: CASRWSSYEQYF. CDR3 nucleotides: TGTGCCAGCAGATGGAGCTCCTACGAGCAGTACTTC.

The gene calls are TRBV19 and TRBJ1-6; D might be TRBD1 (5 bases). Germline V gives CDR1 LNHDA, CDR2 SQIVND (reference sequence). V was cut by 9 bases and J by 9 bases, with 15 bases left in between. CDR3 length equals 13 residues. CDR3 loop: CASQTVPFSPLHF. CDR3 in DNA: TGTGCCAGCCAGACAGTACCTTTTTCACCCCTCCACTTT.

This chain connects TRBV27 to TRBJ1-2, with D maybe TRBD1 (5 bases). V dropped 6 bases and J dropped 8 bases, with 19 bases sitting between them. This CDR3 has 14 residues. Germline V gene data show CDR1 as MNHEY and CDR2 as SMNVEV (reference sequence). CDR3 region: CASRGDLGRGGYTF. The DNA of the CDR3 is TGTGCCAGCAGGGGGGATCTCGGGCGGGGAGGCTACACCTTC.

V is TRBV5-6 and J is TRBJ1-3, with D unresolved. CDR3 size: 16 residues. V shed 4 bases and J shed 5 bases, with 19 bases lying between them. CDR1 SGHDT and CDR2 YYEEEE come from the germline V gene. This CDR3 is CASSMLAGIKRNTIYF. For the CDR3, the DNA is TGTGCCAGCAGCATGCTGGCGGGGATTAAAAGAAACACCATATATTTT.

V and J are TRBV7-2 and TRBJ1-2; the D gene is possibly TRBD1 (5 bases). This CDR3 is built from 15 residues. CDR1 and CDR2 (germline): SGHTA, FQGNSA. Trimming shortened V by 0 bases and J by 0 bases, and 8 bases separated the two germline ends. CDR3 in amino acids: CASSLADISNYGYTF. CDR3 sequence (DNA): TGTGCCAGCAGCTTAGCGGACATATCTAACTATGGCTACACCTTC.

The chain couples TRBV9 to TRBJ2-1; D may be TRBD1 (5 bases). The CDR3 covers 18 residues. Trimming shortened V by 0 bases and J by 3 bases, and 19 bases separated the two germline ends. In germline, CDR1 is SGDLS, CDR2 YYNGEE. The CDR3 loop is CASSVAINGRGYYNEQFF. The CDR3 nucleotides are TGTGCCAGCAGCGTAGCTATTAACGGTAGGGGATACTACAATGAGCAGTTCTTC.

This rearrangement joins TRBV19 to TRBJ1-4; D unresolved. Germline CDR1 and CDR2: LNHDA and SQIVND (reference sequence). V lost 9 bases, J lost 3 bases, and 11 bases lay in between. The CDR3 is 13 residues long. CDR3 sequence (DNA): TGTGCCAGCGAAAGACGGTCTAATGAAAAACTGTTTTTT. Translated: CASERRSNEKLFF.

The CDR3 nucleotides are TGTGCCAGCAGTCTTTCGGGGAACAATGAGCAGTTCTTC. It specifies CASSLSGNNEQFF. The chain has TRBV2 and TRBJ2-1, with D maybe TRBD2 (5 bases). The CDR3 loop spans 13 amino acids. V dropped 5 bases and J dropped 5 bases, with 10 bases sitting between them. Germline lookup yields CDR1 SNHLY and CDR2 FYNNEI.